Below, 27 T cell receptor beta chains from the same sample are listed, as sequenced in a study of monozygotic twins with inflammatory bowel disease. TCRdb reprocessed the 5' RACE reads; each CDR3 protein has one entry and no DNA is given. The table lists 300,000 to 450,000 distinct CDR3 sequences. The sequencing input was blood. The origin of the receptors is a human donor with ulcerative colitis or Crohn's disease, or a healthy co-twin of an affected twin (not recorded which).

The V gene is TRBV18, the J gene TRBJ1-1; lacking DNA, the TRBD1 call made by TCRdb goes unchecked. This CDR3 region has 15 residues. Germline-derived CDR1 and CDR2 are KGHSH and LQKENI. CDR3 amino acids: CASSPFEQGPTEAFF.

Here the CDR3 reads CASSLAGSSTGGGKTQYF. This sequence joins TRBV5-1 and TRBJ2-5; with no DNA, the TCRdb D assignment of TRBD1 cannot be verified. Germline V CDR1 and CDR2: SGHRS, YFSETQ. The CDR3 runs to 18 residues.

The chain has TRBV24-1 and TRBJ2-7; as DNA is missing, the TRBD1 call by TCRdb cannot be tested. The V gene's germline CDR1 is KGHDR and CDR2 SFDVKD. CDR3 length: 14 amino acids. The CDR3 region is CATSDGGRNYEQYF.

The V gene is TRBV12-3 or TRBV12-4, the J gene TRBJ2-5; without DNA, the TCRdb call of TRBD2 cannot be checked. The CDR3 is 16 amino acids. The CDR3 region is CASSFWLAGGQETQYF.

J is TRBJ1-5 and V is TRBV5-6. Germline V gives CDR1 SGHDT, CDR2 YYEEEE. CDR3 length: 15 amino acids. The CDR3 here is CASSPRRGGNQPQHF.

The chain joins TRBV11-2 to TRBJ2-6; TCRdb gives TRBD1 as the D gene, but with no DNA this cannot be confirmed. CDR1 SGHAT and CDR2 FQNNGV come from the germline V gene. The CDR3 contains 18 residues. This CDR3 is CASSLVSQGFSGANVLTF.

This chain uses TRBV11-2 with TRBJ2-1; with no DNA, the TCRdb D assignment of TRBD1 cannot be verified. Germline CDR1 SGHAT, CDR2 FQNNGV. The CDR3 loop spans 21 amino acids. CDR3 sequence: CASSFGGRRGFPISSYNEQFF.

The chain couples TRBV11-2 to TRBJ1-5; TCRdb gives TRBD1 as the D gene, but with no DNA this cannot be confirmed. The V gene's germline CDR1 is SGHAT and CDR2 FQNNGV. This CDR3 spans 13 amino acids. Here the CDR3 reads CASSPGSDQPQHF.

The chain joins TRBV7-9 to TRBJ2-1; there is no DNA to check the TCRdb D call of TRBD2. The CDR3 length is 15 residues. Germline V gene data show CDR1 as SEHNR and CDR2 as FQNEAQ (reference sequence). CDR3 loop: CASSPRGLSGDEQFF. Combining the CDR3 with reference TRBV7-9 and TRBJ2-1 gives the whole variable domain DTGVSQNPRHKITKRGQNVTFRCDPISEHNRLYWYRQTLGQGPEFLTYFQNEAQLEKSRLLSDRFSAERPKGSFSTLEIQRTEQGDSAMYLCASSPRGLSGDEQFFGPGTRLTVL.

The V call is TRBV27, the J call TRBJ2-1; TCRdb names TRBD2, which stays unverified in the absence of DNA. This CDR3 spans 15 amino acids. CDR1 is MNHEY, CDR2 SMNVEV, per germline (reference sequence). CDR3 loop: CASSPWTSGYNEQFF.

This chain links TRBV7-2 with TRBJ2-5; the D call of TRBD2 rests on TCRdb alone, since no DNA is present to check it. The CDR3 spans 16 residues. CDR1 is SGHTA and CDR2 is FQGNSA in the germline V gene. The chain's CDR3 is CASSSQGLADQETQYF.

This chain connects TRBV25-1 to TRBJ1-2; TCRdb reports TRBD1, a call that lacks DNA to check it against. CDR1 MGHDK and CDR2 SYGVNS come from the germline V gene. The CDR3 consists of 16 residues. The CDR3 spells CASSPSPGQVDYGYTF.

V usage is TRBV14 and J usage is TRBJ2-5; TCRdb's D call, TRBD1, is unchecked because there is no DNA. This CDR3 has 15 residues. The germline V gene has CDR1 SGHDN and CDR2 FVKESK. This CDR3 reads CASTKQAGIEETQYF.

The V gene is TRBV7-2, the J gene TRBJ1-5; with no DNA, the TCRdb D assignment of TRBD1 cannot be verified. This CDR3 spans 13 amino acids. Germline V lookup: CDR1 SGHTA, CDR2 FQGNSA. CDR3 residues: CASSSQGGQPQHF.

V is TRBV6-1 and J is TRBJ1-3; checking the TCRdb D call of TRBD1 is not possible without DNA. The CDR3 runs 15 residues. The germline V gene has CDR1 MNHNS and CDR2 SASEGT. The CDR3 loop reads CASSRTGVTGNTIYF.

The rearrangement uses TRBV24-1 and TRBJ2-1; lacking DNA, the TRBD2 call made by TCRdb goes unchecked. This CDR3 is built from 16 residues. CDR1 KGHDR and CDR2 SFDVKD come from the germline V gene. This CDR3 is CATSDSSGGPTNEQFF.

The chain joins TRBV11-2 to TRBJ2-1; TCRdb gives TRBD1 as the D gene, but with no DNA this cannot be confirmed. Germline CDR1 SGHAT, CDR2 FQNNGV. The CDR3 is 14 residues long. This CDR3 is CASSNPQGGNEQFF.

The genes are TRBV5-1 and TRBJ2-7; TCRdb's assignment of TRBD1 cannot be checked, as there is no DNA. The V gene's germline CDR1 is SGHRS and CDR2 YFSETQ. The CDR3 is made up of 14 amino acids. CDR3 sequence: CASSPVPQIYEQYF.

Here the CDR3 reads CASSLAGQRYGAPLHF. This chain uses TRBV7-2 with TRBJ1-6; TCRdb's assignment of TRBD1 cannot be checked, as there is no DNA. The CDR3 contains 16 residues. The germline CDR1 and CDR2 sequences are SGHTA and FQGNSA.

This chain uses TRBV5-6 with TRBJ2-1; TCRdb outputs TRBD1, but without DNA this stays unchecked. The CDR3 has 15 residues. CDR1 and CDR2 (germline): SGHDT, YYEEEE. CDR3 region: CASSFRSGSYNEQFF.

J is TRBJ2-2 and V is TRBV20-1; TCRdb selects TRBD1, and the lack of DNA leaves this call unchecked. Germline CDR1 and CDR2: DFQATT and SNEGSKA (reference sequence). The CDR3 loop spans 16 amino acids. This CDR3 reads CSARGYGGVNTGELFF.

This chain links TRBV12-5 with TRBJ2-3; the TRBD1 assignment by TCRdb is unverifiable without DNA. In germline, CDR1 is LGHNT, CDR2 FRNRAP. The CDR3 totals 14 residues. CDR3 loop: CASGPGQSTDTQYF.

The genes are TRBV12-3 or TRBV12-4 and TRBJ2-3; TCRdb's D call of TRBD2 is untestable without DNA. The CDR3 length is 16 residues. The CDR3 loop reads CASSRGLAGGLDTQYF.

The rearrangement uses TRBV5-6 and TRBJ1-5. The CDR3 length is 14 residues. Germline CDR1 and CDR2: SGHDT and YYEEEE. The CDR3 reads CASSSFDSNQPQHF. The whole variable domain, filled in from reference TRBV5-6 and TRBJ1-5, reads DAGVTQSPTHLIKTRGQQVTLRCSPKSGHDTVSWYQQALGQGPQFIFQYYEEEERQRGNFPDRFSGHQFPNYSSELNVNALLLGDSALYLCASSSFDSNQPQHFGDGTRLSIL.

This rearrangement joins TRBV7-9 to TRBJ1-1; TCRdb gives TRBD1 as the D gene, but with no DNA this cannot be confirmed. The CDR3 totals 13 residues. Per germline, CDR1 SEHNR and CDR2 FQNEAQ (reference sequence). This chain's CDR3 is CASSLETGDEAFF.

This rearrangement joins TRBV5-1 to TRBJ1-1. The CDR3 is made up of 12 amino acids. The germline V gene has CDR1 SGHRS and CDR2 YFSETQ. CDR3: CASSHGTTEAFF. Full variable domain (missing parts from reference TRBV5-1 and TRBJ1-1): KAGVTQTPRYLIKTRGQQVTLSCSPISGHRSVSWYQQTPGQGLQFLFEYFSETQRNKGNFPGRFSGRQFSNSRSEMNVSTLELGDSALYLCASSHGTTEAFFGQGTRLTVV.

This chain links TRBV5-6 with TRBJ1-6. Germline assignment: CDR1 SGHDT and CDR2 YYEEEE. This CDR3 has 14 amino acids. This CDR3 is CASSLWGVNSPLHF. Full variable domain (rest looked up from reference TRBV5-6 and TRBJ1-6): DAGVTQSPTHLIKTRGQQVTLRCSPKSGHDTVSWYQQALGQGPQFIFQYYEEEERQRGNFPDRFSGHQFPNYSSELNVNALLLGDSALYLCASSLWGVNSPLHFGNGTRLTVT.